Below, one TCR beta chain is given with its context. Its specific antigen is unknown. Within one base of it there is no much larger clone, and no base qualities were kept. Library construction relied on the immunoSEQ multiplex PCR assay. For the multiplex PCR, a mixture combining 60 forward primers for TCR Vbeta segments and 13 reverse primers for TCR Jbeta segments was used. The CDR3 region of rearranged TCR beta genes was amplified from genomic DNA by a multiplex PCR assay. The Illumina HiSeq System was used to sequence the amplified TCR beta libraries as 87-base-pair reads. On the study's bioinformatics: Across the 500 to 750 repertoires, a later analysis counted roughly 77 million unique TCR beta chains, around 11 million of which were shared by at least two donors. Raw reads were error-corrected and collapsed into unique sequences with a nearest-neighbor algorithm that merged closely related sequences to remove PCR and sequencing errors. Alignment of CDR3 sequences to IMGT reference sequences was used to assign V, D and J gene segments. Each retained sequence needed at least a six-nucleotide match to both a V gene segment and a J gene segment. A rearrangement counted as productive if the CDR3 had no stop codons and remained in frame with V and J, and every other rearrangement counted as non-productive. CDR3 was defined by IMGT convention, running from the second conserved V-encoded cysteine to the conserved J-encoded phenylalanine. The earlier analysis of 550 to 650 of the donors excluded any sequence lacking an unambiguous match to a single V gene segment. In an earlier analysis of around 600 of the donors, V segments were called functional above 56.7% productive rearrangements and were called segregating when the between-donor standard deviation exceeded 5%. A statistical classification framework was built for diagnosing cytomegalovirus status from the catalog of TCR beta chain sequences. V and J gene assignment, in a later analysis, came from comparing TCR nucleotide sequences with IMGT/GENE-DB human TR gene sequences. A later analysis assigned CDR3 sequences and most-parsimonious VDJ recombination scenarios with the TCRdist pipeline. A later analysis defined each TCR beta chain by its CDR3 amino acid sequence plus V-gene family, and excluded reads lacking a unique V-gene family. As a way to deal with suspected cross-contamination and a sequencing artifact, a later analysis dropped approximately 590 nucleotide sequences that were highly shared and had low generation probability. In a later analysis, a clonal expansion index was calculated for each public chain from normalized within-repertoire ranks of inferred template counts. A later analysis computed generation probabilities with a VDJ recombination model fitted to out-of-frame rearrangements, and checked the results against IGoR. In a later analysis, hypergeometric tests were used to score TCR-TCR, TCR-HLA and TCR-CMV co-occurrence, with a repertoire-size bias correction applied to TCR pairs. In a later analysis, false discovery rates were estimated by permuting HLA or CMV assignments 20 times. In a later analysis, co-occurring TCRs were grouped using DBSCAN, and TCRdist sequence similarity was added for clustering within HLA-allele-positive subsets. For co-occurrence clustering, repertoires with fewer than 30,000 or more than 120,000 public chains were excluded, along with roughly 5 repertoires with anomalous nucleotide sharing. The clones in this table, taken by TCRdb from immuneACCESS, are in-frame only. Not every clone is retained; where verified, under half of the shortfall comes from an unresolved V gene, and the cause of the rest is unknown. From that table come the V and J calls and clone size; the DNA was used to work out D and trimming. The sample table lists tens of thousands of clones, roughly 85% of them with a count of one. The biggest ten clones account for approximately 2.8% of the sample.

The data derive from a study of cytomegalovirus exposure and HLA in healthy donors (dated by TCRdb to about 2017). Study-level background: According to an earlier analysis of several hundred of the donors, 150 million to 200 million T cells yielded 95 million to 140 million unique TCR beta sequences and 276 Gb of sequence data. Class I and class II HLA loci were covered by the typing at four-digit resolution. Genome-wide SNP genotypes for about 65% of the roughly 670 donors were used in a later genetic analysis, which treated that subset as a discovery cohort. An earlier analysis of roughly 580 of the donors used high-throughput TCR beta sequencing to judge whether each TCR beta V gene segment behaved as functional or pseudogenic. In a later analysis, previously published TCR beta repertoires from 500 to 750 donors were re-analyzed and high-resolution HLA genotyping was added so that TCR occurrence patterns could be studied. The study was designed to test whether signatures of past pathogen exposure could be identified by cataloging public T cell receptors. Donor age, sex, ethnicity and CMV serostatus were compiled alongside the repertoire data. Typing coverage varied by locus: about 629-640 donors for A, B, C, DRB1 and DQB1; approximately 500 for DQA1; around 570 for DPA1; roughly 470 for DPB1. Using immunosequencing, the study profiled T cell repertoires from about 650 subjects and related those repertoires to cytomegalovirus serostatus. High-throughput TCR immunosequencing, statistical association of individual TCRs with disease status, and machine learning were combined to predict cytomegalovirus infection status. All discovery cohort repertoires had been generated using a single sequencing platform. Five DR-DQ haplotypes were handled as single units for association and clustering, since linkage in the cohort was strong. The genetic ancestry cluster associated with self-reported Caucasian donors included around 76% of the approximately 400 genotyped donors. A separate validation cohort of roughly 130 different subjects was used in addition to the approximately 640-subject first cohort. Approximately 310 gigabases of sequencing data and tens of millions of unique TCR sequences were included in an early release covering 550 to 800 HLA-typed donors. The later analysis used no new phenotypic data to find candidate immune exposures, relying instead on TCR beta sequences and their occurrence across donors. On average, roughly 240,000 unique TCR beta nucleotide sequences were sequenced per donor among 398 genotyped donors of the cohort, with 15% to 20% of those sequences being non-productive.

General findings and caveats noted by the study authors: Only TCR beta chains were sequenced in this cohort, and the absence of alpha or paired-chain data limited detectable features. A later analysis associated 16,951 TCR beta sequences with specific HLA alleles at a false discovery rate of 0.05. A total of 150 to 200 TCR beta chains were listed by the study as associated with cytomegalovirus. The authors suggested that the approach could potentially be generalized to other disease states and immunological phenotypes. Compared with the roughly 710-donor mean, donors in an Asian-associated ancestry cluster had fewer N-insertions in productive TCRs, according to a later genetic analysis. Because the 87-base-pair reads could not distinguish some IMGT-functional V segments, including TRBV6-2 and TRBV6-3, those segments were excluded. Because some donors lacked HLA typing at each locus, the association tests relied only on the typed subset. A further reported finding was that TCR beta sequences accurately predicted the HLA-A and HLA-B alleles for most subjects in the first cohort. Immune exposure information for the cohort was limited to CMV serostatus. Cytomegalovirus status was reported to be diagnosed by the classifier with high specificity and sensitivity in both the original and validation cohorts. An association between a missense DCLRE1C variant and V-gene and J-gene trimming of TCR beta chains was found in a later genetic analysis and replicated in an independent cohort. A later analysis found that most CMV-associated TCR beta chains appeared HLA-restricted, with HLA associations seemingly driven largely by CMV exposure. A later analysis found that HLA-associated TCR beta chains were more clonally expanded and had lower generation probabilities than equally common non-associated chains. Correlated functional status among segregating V segments might reflect linkage disequilibrium, but an unknown experimental factor could not be ruled out. Because counts were too low, about 15 rarely observed V segments, including chromosome 9 orphons, were left out of the earlier analysis of 500 to 650 of the donors. Sequencing depth was assumed to be roughly uniform across donors in the presence/absence analyses, though that assumption may not hold. In vitro tests confirmed that three of the cytomegalovirus-associated TCR beta chains recognize cytomegalovirus antigens. Assigning TCR associations to individual alleles was difficult when HLA alleles, especially DR and DQ, strongly co-occurred. While some public TCRs were present in many individuals, most TCR sequences turned up only very rarely across donors. The sequencing pipeline was judged likely to have produced a cluster of highly shared sequence variants as a technical artifact. An earlier analysis of some 560 of the donors showed that most TCR beta V segments appeared in productive rearrangements either about 90% or about 30% of the time, which broadly matched IMGT annotations. In a later analysis, TCR association rates were found to vary across HLA loci, with the most associated TCRs seen for DRB1 alleles and the fewest for HLA-C alleles. According to a later analysis, parvovirus B19, influenza, CMV and Epstein-Barr virus appeared linked to several top co-occurrence clusters.

The cohort consisted of 650 to 850 healthy bone marrow donors. Cohort members were all nominally healthy when sampled, although unrecorded immune exposures were likely present. The donor was CMV seronegative and belonged to the group of around 350 seronegative cohort members. A peripheral blood sample was collected from each donor, and TCR beta sequencing was performed on peripheral blood mononuclear cells. The Qiagen DNeasy Blood Extraction Kit was used to extract genomic DNA from the blood cell samples. Trimming at the junction amounts to 4 bases on V and 0 bases on J, and the germline ends lie 10 bases apart. In the germline V gene (reference sequence), CDR1 corresponds to LNHDA and CDR2 to SQIVND. The CDR3 covers 14 residues, taking in both the cysteine and the phenylalanine. CDR3 DNA is the only sequence kept; it has 42 bases, read in frame from the first base.

Sequenced material: PBMCs. The chain couples TRBV19 to TRBJ2-7; the D gene remains uncertain. This clonotype originated in a young woman in good health and CMV-seronegative. The nucleotides read TGTGCCAGTAGTACGCAGACATTCTCCTACGAGCAGTACTTC. It is translated as CASSTQTFSYEQYF. With the portions outside the CDR3 filled from the reference TRBV19 and TRBJ2-7 genes, the complete variable region becomes DGGITQSPKYLFRKEGQNVTLSCEQNLNHDAMYWYRQDPGQGLRLIYYSQIVNDFQKGDIAEGYSVSREKKESFPLTVTSAQKNPTAFYLCASSTQTFSYEQYFGPGTRLTVT.